A single sample gave rise to the 22 T cell receptor beta chains below, sequenced in a study of shared clonotypes between healthy human individuals (TCRdb year 2020). The library was obtained by the immunoSEQ multiplex PCR assay. In its TCRdb copy, this immuneACCESS table keeps in-frame sequences only and misses some clones. Where compared with another copy, unresolved V genes explain less than half of these, and the others have no known cause. The sample data list 300,000 to 350,000 clones, and roughly 70% of these were observed just once. The top ten clones comprise about 10% of the sample. The sequenced sample consisted of memory CD4+ T cells sorted from blood. The cell subset or site label on this specimen signifies: CD45RA-negative fraction. The receptors shown here come from a young man in good health.

In its sample, this clone was seen a few times. V gene TRBV5-1 combines with J gene TRBJ2-7; 7 positions agree with TRBD1. This CDR3 has 13 residues. The V gene's germline CDR1 is SGHRS and CDR2 YFSETQ. V lost 2 bases, J lost 3 bases, and 2 bases stayed unmatched. The CDR3, as DNA: TGCGCCAGCAGCTTTCCAGGGGGCTACGAGCAGTACTTC. Translating gives CASSFPGGYEQYF.

Of note for this clone: Other nucleotide sequences in the sample specify the same CDR3. CDR3 sequence (DNA): TGCGCCAGCAGCCTAGGACAGGGGGCAGATACGCAGTATTTT. Translation: CASSLGQGADTQYF. This sequence joins TRBV5-1 and TRBJ2-3; 10 bases match TRBD1. Per the germline V gene, CDR1 is SGHRS and CDR2 is YFSETQ. With V trimmed by 4 bases and J by 4 bases, 3 bases remained unmatched. This CDR3 region has 14 residues.

The V call is TRBV28, the J call TRBJ1-1, with no clear D. The V gene lost 6 bases and the J gene lost 4 bases, with 15 bases spanning the gap. In germline, CDR1 is MDHEN, CDR2 SYDVKM. The CDR3 contains 14 residues. Written as DNA, the CDR3 is TGTGCCAGCAGCGTCAGCGGGTTAATCACTGAAGCTTTCTTT. It is translated as CASSVSGLITEAFF.

The chain carries TRBV7-2 and TRBJ2-5, with 7 bases fitting TRBD2. The V gene's germline CDR1 is SGHTA and CDR2 FQGNSA. J gave up 5 bases and V 4 bases, and 22 bases lay outside the gene matches. The CDR3 sequence is 19 residues long. CDR3 sequence (DNA): TGTGCCAGCAGCTACTCCGGGGGAAACTTAGCGGGCCCCCTGGAGACCCAGTACTTC. Translation gives CASSYSGGNLAGPLETQYF.

This rearrangement joins TRBV2 to TRBJ1-5; 7 bases are shared with TRBD1. V lost 3 bases to trimming and J lost 6 bases; unmatched junction nucleotides: 11. Germline CDR1 is SNHLY and CDR2 is FYNNEI. This CDR3 contains 16 residues. CDR3 region: CASSDPARGLGQPQHF. The DNA of the CDR3 is TGTGCCAGCAGTGACCCCGCCAGGGGGTTGGGTCAGCCCCAGCATTTT.

V gene TRBV5-1 combines with J gene TRBJ1-6; TRBD1 agrees at 8 bases. Trimming took 7 bases from V and 8 from J; bases not matched to a gene: 8. This CDR3 region has 14 residues. Germline V CDR1 and CDR2: SGHRS, YFSETQ. The CDR3 loop is CASFLGTGDSPLHF. CDR3 sequence (DNA): TGCGCCAGCTTCCTAGGGACAGGAGATTCACCCCTCCACTTT. Full variable domain (missing parts from reference TRBV5-1 and TRBJ1-6): KAGVTQTPRYLIKTRGQQVTLSCSPISGHRSVSWYQQTPGQGLQFLFEYFSETQRNKGNFPGRFSGRQFSNSRSEMNVSTLELGDSALYLCASFLGTGDSPLHFGNGTRLTVT.

The V and J genes are TRBV7-2 and TRBJ2-5; TRBD2 might be the D (5 bases). Germline CDR1 SGHTA, CDR2 FQGNSA. The CDR3 spans 14 residues. The V gene lost 1 base and the J gene lost 7 bases, with 13 bases spanning the gap. CDR3 DNA sequence: TGTGCCAGCAGCTTAGGGCCAGCCGAGGGGACCCAGTACTTC. Its protein product is CASSLGPAEGTQYF.

This clone was counted only a few times. V and J are TRBV5-5 and TRBJ2-3, with D hard to call. From germline, CDR1 is SGHKS and CDR2 YYEKEE (reference sequence). V was trimmed by 4 bases and J by 1 base, leaving 10 bases between them. The CDR3 sequence is 14 residues long. CDR3 bases: TGTGCCAGCAGCAAGACACCGGGCACAGATACGCAGTATTTT. Its protein is CASSKTPGTDTQYF.

The chain links TRBV9 to TRBJ2-5; D gene uncertain. This CDR3 is 15 amino acids long. The germline V and J ends were trimmed by 4 bases and 5 bases, with 18 bases remaining between them. Germline V lookup: CDR1 SGDLS, CDR2 YYNGEE. Here the CDR3 reads CASSFRPTPPETQYF. The CDR3, as DNA: TGTGCCAGCAGCTTCAGGCCGACCCCGCCGGAGACCCAGTACTTC.

This chain uses TRBV30 with TRBJ2-3; 8 nucleotides agree with TRBD1. The CDR3 consists of 17 residues. Per germline, CDR1 GTSNPN and CDR2 SVGIG (reference sequence). Trimming at V came to 4 bases and at J to 5 bases, leaving 17 bases not matched to a gene. The CDR3 sequence: CAWTPGGASPSGDTQYF. CDR3 in DNA: TGTGCCTGGACCCCAGGGGGCGCATCACCGTCCGGAGATACGCAGTATTTT.

V and J are TRBV19 and TRBJ2-7, with TRBD2 identical over 12 bases. V shed 2 bases and J 9 bases; nucleotides not matched to a gene: 2. Looked up from germline, CDR1 is LNHDA and CDR2 is SQIVND (reference sequence). There are 13 residues in the CDR3. The CDR3 DNA reads as TGTGCCAGTAGTATATCGACTAGCGGGAGGCAGTACTTC. It translates to CASSISTSGRQYF.

A note on this clone: The same CDR3 is also encoded by other DNA sequences in this sample. V usage is TRBV6-1 and J usage is TRBJ2-7, with 7 bases matching TRBD2. Germline-derived CDR1 and CDR2 are MNHNS and SASEGT. Trimming removed 2 bases from V and 7 bases from J; junction bases left unmatched: 2. There are 12 residues in the CDR3. The CDR3 DNA reads as TGTGCCAGCAGTGAACGGGGAGGGGAGCAGTACTTC. Translating it yields CASSERGGEQYF.

This clone was seen ten or more times. This chain joins TRBV5-1 and TRBJ2-1; 7 positions match TRBD2. CDR1 and CDR2 from the germline V gene are SGHRS and YFSETQ. The CDR3 runs to 16 residues. V dropped 0 bases and J dropped 1; count of bases not matched to a gene: 4. CDR3: CASSLDAGLSYNEQFF. The CDR3 bases are TGCGCCAGCAGCTTGGACGCGGGACTATCCTACAATGAGCAGTTCTTC.

V usage is TRBV5-4 and J usage is TRBJ2-4; 9 bases are a match to TRBD1. This CDR3 contains 17 residues. V dropped 5 bases and J dropped 1; count of bases not matched to a gene: 10. The germline CDR1 and CDR2 sequences are SGHNT and YYREEE (reference sequence). The CDR3 region is CASSPDRGPGAKNIQYF. For the CDR3, the DNA is TGTGCCAGCAGTCCGGACAGGGGCCCAGGGGCCAAAAACATTCAGTACTTC.

V and J are TRBV30 and TRBJ1-5; possibly TRBD1 for D (6 bases). CDR1 is GTSNPN, CDR2 SVGIG, per germline (reference sequence). The CDR3 is 13 residues long. Between the trimmed V and J ends, which lost 3 bases and 4 bases, there was a span of 10 bases. The CDR3 DNA reads TGTGCCTGGAGCACAGGGCAAAATCAGCCCCAGCATTTT. Amino acids: CAWSTGQNQPQHF.

This chain uses TRBV2 with TRBJ2-7, with unresolved D. Trimming pared 1 base from V and 8 bases from J, leaving 12 bases between. The CDR3 is made up of 13 amino acids. Germline V lookup: CDR1 SNHLY, CDR2 FYNNEI. This CDR3 is CASSEVLGGKQYF. CDR3 DNA: TGTGCCAGCAGTGAAGTGCTCGGCGGCAAGCAGTACTTC.

This clone came up once. The chain carries TRBV12-5 and TRBJ2-5; 7 bases are a match to TRBD1. The CDR3 sequence is 13 residues long. Germline V gene sequence: CDR1 LGHNT, CDR2 FRNRAP. Losses at the gene ends were 6 bases for V and 4 bases for J; bases not matched to a gene: 5. The CDR3 protein is CASGATGAETQYF. The CDR3, as DNA: TGTGCTAGTGGCGCTACAGGGGCAGAGACCCAGTACTTC.

This clone was counted a few times. The genes are TRBV7-8 and TRBJ1-4; D call uncertain. V lost 1 base, J lost 1 base, and 7 bases lay in between. CDR1 is SGHVS and CDR2 is FQNEAQ in the germline V gene. The CDR3 covers 15 residues. The CDR3 reads CASSLVGVTNEKLFF. The CDR3 coding sequence is TGTGCCAGCAGCTTAGTAGGCGTAACTAATGAAAAACTGTTTTTT.

Comments on this clone: The same CDR3 is also encoded by other DNA sequences in this sample. The chain combines TRBV7-9 with TRBJ2-7; D remains unclear. The V end lost 3 bases, the J end lost 3 bases, and 3 bases lay between the germline ends. This CDR3 has 11 amino acids. Germline CDR1 is SEHNR and CDR2 is FQNEAQ (reference sequence). CDR3 in DNA: TGTGCCAGCAGCTTCAGCTACGAGCAGTACTTC. Protein product: CASSFSYEQYF.

This rearrangement joins TRBV6-5 to TRBJ2-7; possibly TRBD2 for D (6 bases). CDR3 length: 14 residues. Germline assignment: CDR1 MNHEY and CDR2 SVGAGI. Trimming cost V 6 bases and J 3 bases, with 15 bases left between them. CDR3 bases: TGTGCCAGCAGGAGGGATGGGGGGTTCTACGAGCAGTACTTC. This sequence encodes CASRRDGGFYEQYF.

The chain combines TRBV5-6 with TRBJ1-4; D remains unclear. Germline CDR1 and CDR2: SGHDT and YYEEEE. CDR3 length: 16 amino acids. Deletions cut 3 bases from V and 7 bases from J, with 19 bases between. The CDR3: CASSSQIPGGSEKLFF. DNA of the CDR3: TGTGCCAGCAGCTCACAGATCCCCGGAGGAAGTGAAAAACTGTTTTTT.

This clone turned up a few times. The V and J genes are TRBV5-1 and TRBJ2-1; tentatively, D is TRBD2 (5 bases). In germline, CDR1 is SGHRS, CDR2 YFSETQ. CDR3 size: 15 residues. V dropped 0 bases and J dropped 10 bases, with 17 bases sitting between them. The CDR3 spells CASSLGGRTGLEQFF. Written as DNA, the CDR3 is TGCGCCAGCAGCTTGGGAGGCCGTACGGGGTTAGAGCAGTTCTTC.